This T cell receptor beta chain was profiled in a study of CD8+ T cells in alopecia areata. Study conclusions and caveats: Resident alphabeta T cells of normal skin are also sequenced in scalp samples. Lesional scalp, especially alopecia totalis/universalis, showed higher clonality than normal scalp.

Sequencing used cDNA as its template, made by extracting RNA and reverse transcribing it. Only in-frame clones appear in the TCRdb table, and some are missing; sequencing was by immunoSEQ multiplex PCR. The sample lists approximately 58,000 clones, 44% occurring once. This clone was seen only a few times. Its target is unknown. V was pared by 5 bases and J by 0 bases, with 4 bases of the junction left unmatched. The germline gives CDR1 SQVTM, CDR2 ANQGSEA. The CDR3 length is 16 residues. The receptor was derived from a human donor with alopecia areata. The chain joins TRBV29-1 to TRBJ2-1; 13 positions agree with TRBD2. The sample was NKG2D-low CD8+ T cells sorted from blood. In DNA, the CDR3 is TGCAGCGTTACAGGGACTAGCGGGGCCTCCTACAATGAGCAGTTCTTC. Translation gives CSVTGTSGASYNEQFF.